This entry describes one T cell receptor (beta chain). Its antigen is undetermined. Germline V CDR1 and CDR2: LGHDT, YNNKEL (reference sequence). The CDR3 has 15 amino acids. The V gene lost 1 base and the J gene lost 2 bases, with 11 bases spanning the gap. These data belong to a study of persistence of HIV-infected CD4 T cells. Findings and caveats of the study: Compared with CD3/CD28-stimulated cells, CMV- and Gag-responding cells showed lower TCRbeta richness. Antigen-responding cells were enriched for degenerate expanded CDR3beta sequences. Bulk TCR data could not be restricted to HIV-1-infected CMV-responding cells.

The immunoSEQ assay was version 4, run in survey mode. Measured with immunoSEQ multiplex PCR; TCRdb has only the in-frame clones, and not every one. The sample carries approximately 45,000 clones, roughly 90% recorded once. Cells were stimulated nonspecifically with anti-CD3/anti-CD28 magnetic beads. Sorting of responding CD4+ T cells relied on upregulated CD40 ligand together with CD69. The sample here was CD4+ T cells sorted from PBMCs after roughly 18-hour stimulation, taken from a patient who received antiretroviral therapy. This rearrangement joins TRBV3-1 (or the pseudogene TRBV3-2) to TRBJ1-2; the D gene is possibly TRBD1 (6 bases). The receptor comes from an adult woman with HIV who was CMV-seropositive. The CDR3 sequence is CASSQGVTGNYGYTF. The CDR3 region has the DNA TGTGCCAGCAGCCAAGGCGTAACAGGGAACTATGGCTACACCTTC.